The 10 T cell receptor beta chains presented below share a single source sample, sequenced in a study of T cells in Graves' hyperthyroidism and ophthalmopathy. What was amplified from RNA transcripts were TCR beta CDR3 regions. Primed by the HTBI set, a first-round RT-PCR was run on the TCR CDR3. Using its own MiXCR run on the multiplex PCR reads, TCRdb lists one record per CDR3 protein. The sample holds 450,000 to 700,000 distinct CDR3 sequences, about half seen once. Sequenced: peripheral blood or thyroid tissue (not recorded which). The receptor set was obtained from a woman between 18 and 30 years old with Graves' hyperthyroidism.

Notes on this clonotype: It is unclear where the CDR3 begins or ends on the DNA, so no DNA is shown, and the CDR3 is as TCRdb lists it. The V and J genes are TRBV15 and TRBJ1-3. The CDR3 numbers 15 amino acids, ends counted. Germline V CDR1 and CDR2: LNHNV, YYDKDF (reference sequence). CDR3 region: CATSRDAFFGNTIYF.

This clonotype was counted at least ten times. The rearrangement links TRBV11-3 to TRBJ2-7; D may be TRBD1 (6 bases). CDR3 length equals 14 residues. The V and J ends lost 5 bases and 2 bases respectively, with 13 bases between them. Germline CDR1 and CDR2: SGHNT and YENEEA. For the CDR3, the DNA is TGTGCCAGCAGCCAGGGGCCACTCGCCTACGAGCAGTACTTC. It codes for CASSQGPLAYEQYF.

Many counts were recorded for this clonotype. V usage is TRBV5-1 and J usage is TRBJ1-1; D call uncertain. Trimming pared 2 bases from V and 3 bases from J, leaving 5 bases between. Looked up from germline, CDR1 is SGHRS and CDR2 is YFSETQ. This CDR3 spans 12 amino acids. The CDR3 DNA is TGCGCCAGCAGCTTATCGCACACTGAAGCTTTCTTT. Its translation: CASSLSHTEAFF.

In regard to this clonotype: A much larger clone lies one base from this, so it may be a read error. The genes are TRBV9 and TRBJ2-5; 7 nucleotides align to TRBD2. The CDR3 totals 17 residues. Germline assignment: CDR1 SGDLS and CDR2 YYNGEE. The CDR3 DNA reads TGTGCCGGCAGCCCATATGGGGGGGTAGGAGTCCAAGAGACCCAGTACTTC. Protein product: CAGSPYGGVGVQETQYF.

This clonotype was picked up a small number of times. This chain uses TRBV20-1 with TRBJ1-1; D is possibly TRBD1 (5 bases). Trimming removed 1 base from V and 5 bases from J, with 14 bases in between. This CDR3 is built from 14 residues. The germline V gene has CDR1 DFQATT and CDR2 SNEGSKA (reference sequence). The DNA for the CDR3 is TGCAGTGCTAGAGTTGAGGGGTCGGATACTGAAGCTTTCTTT. It codes for CSARVEGSDTEAFF.

In its sample, this clonotype was seen many times. This chain joins TRBV6-5 and TRBJ2-7, with D tentatively TRBD1 or TRBD2 (5 bases each). The CDR3 has 16 residues. The V end lost 5 bases, the J end lost 0 bases, and 17 bases lay between the germline ends. Germline loops: CDR1 MNHEY, CDR2 SVGAGI. CDR3: CASSQLGLAHSYEQYF. CDR3 nucleotide sequence: TGTGCCAGCAGTCAGTTGGGGCTAGCCCACTCCTACGAGCAGTACTTC.

J is TRBJ2-1 and V is TRBV7-9; D gene uncertain. V was trimmed by 5 bases and J by 0 bases, leaving 20 bases between them. The CDR3 covers 18 residues. CDR1 and CDR2 from the germline V gene are SEHNR and FQNEAQ (reference sequence). The CDR3 DNA reads as TGTGCCAGCAGCCCGAGGCGATTCCCGATGAGCTCCTACAATGAGCAGTTCTTC. Encoded protein: CASSPRRFPMSSYNEQFF.

The V and J genes are TRBV29-1 and TRBJ2-5, with 7 positions matching TRBD2. CDR1 is SQVTM and CDR2 is ANQGSEA in the germline V gene. V gave up 5 bases and J gave up 4 bases; unmatched junction bases: 4. CDR3 length: 12 amino acids. CDR3 amino acids: CSVSLAGETQYF. CDR3 sequence (DNA): TGCAGCGTTTCTTTAGCGGGAGAGACCCAGTACTTC.

This clonotype was recorded at least ten times. At one end the junction does not follow the germline gene, possibly because of a read error. The genes are TRBV9 and TRBJ2-7, with 11 bases identical to TRBD2. CDR1 and CDR2 from the germline V gene are SGDLS and YYNGEE. The CDR3 extends over 14 amino acids. The CDR3: CASSGLAGSYEQYF. The CDR3 DNA is TGCGCCAGCAGTGGACTAGCGGGTTCCTACGAGCAGTACTTC.

This clonotype was counted at least ten times. The chain joins TRBV14 to TRBJ2-2; TRBD2 matches at 14 bases. CDR3 size: 19 residues. With 1 base clipped from V and 5 bases from J, the junction kept 9 bases outside the gene matches. Germline CDR1 and CDR2: SGHDN and FVKESK. As DNA, the CDR3 is TGTGCCAGCAGCCAAGCCGACGGGACTAGCGGGAGAAGGACCGGGGAGCTGTTTTTT. This encodes CASSQADGTSGRRTGELFF.